The rows below give T cell receptor beta chains drawn from one sample of a study of T-cell reconstitution after alpha-beta-depleted transplantation in children. MiXCR, applied by TCRdb to the PCR reads, yields one record per CDR3 protein. The table shows about 77,000 distinct CDR3 sequences, with 15% to 20% occurring only once. Here the sequenced sample was PBMCs, mostly from graft donor cells, taken 360 days after TCRalphabeta/CD19-depleted stem cell transplant. These receptors all come from a male patient aged 2-15 years who had a stem cell transplant for acute lymphoblastic leukemia, so the T cells may come from the graft donor. Both conserved end residues are trimmed from each CDR3.

>TRBJ2-3|TRBV27
ASSSLAALNTDTQY
>TRBJ2-7|TRBV5-1
ASSLYWDLRTGFYSYEQY
>TRBJ2-7|TRBV6-5
ASSYSGGRYEQY
>TRBJ2-3|TRBV3-1
ASSQGTLRTDTQY
>TRBJ2-7|TRBV12-3/TRBV12-4
ASSLTSGSHLQY
>TRBJ2-7|TRBV6-5
ASSYSYSSYEQY
>TRBJ2-3|TRBV6-1
ASSLVQGSTDTQY
>TRBJ2-4|TRBV4-1
ASSLWYSGLAKNIQY
>TRBJ2-1|TRBV4-1
ASSLRLAGLGEQF
>TRBJ2-4|TRBV12-3/TRBV12-4
ASSPAGSDKNIQY
>TRBJ2-7|TRBV10-3
AISGRDRGPYEQY
>TRBJ2-3|TRBV24-1
ATSRGQGTDTQY
>TRBJ1-1|TRBV6-1
ASHRGWMNTEAF
>TRBJ2-3|TRBV6-1
ASKRASGATQY
>TRBJ1-1|TRBV10-2
ASSESGGGTEAF
>TRBJ2-3|TRBV5-1
ASSLKPTGASTDTQY
>TRBJ2-7|TRBV12-3/TRBV12-4
ASSPGLVPSREQY
>TRBJ2-5|TRBV14
ASSQGPQETQY
>TRBJ2-1|TRBV7-9
ASSRTQYNEQF
>TRBJ2-1|TRBV5-1
ASSLFPGLWGRPNEQF
>TRBJ1-1|TRBV12-3/TRBV12-4
ASRIGAEAF
>TRBJ2-4|TRBV7-9
ASSRTDVDIQY
>TRBJ1-2|TRBV7-9
ASRAQDRVYGYT
>TRBJ1-1|TRBV20-1
SAMGTVNTEAF
>TRBJ2-5|TRBV12-3/TRBV12-4
ASSGTVSGETQY
>TRBJ2-6|TRBV12-3/TRBV12-4
ASGLPAVLT
>TRBJ2-4|TRBV7-9
ASSSTGVAKNIQY
>TRBJ2-7|TRBV5-1
ASSLTGGEQY
>TRBJ2-6|TRBV7-9
ASEVQGSGANVLT
>TRBJ1-5|TRBV6-1
ASSRDSNQPQH
>TRBJ2-1|TRBV7-9
ASSSSGRARHEQF
>TRBJ2-7|TRBV20-1
SARAKGQSSYEQY
>TRBJ2-1|TRBV5-1
ASREGLVPYNEQF
>TRBJ1-4|TRBV5-1
ASSSRQGTRLNEKLF
>TRBJ2-3|TRBV12-3/TRBV12-4
ASSVALAGTDTQY
>TRBJ2-5|TRBV5-1
ASSYLAGETETQY
>TRBJ2-2|TRBV3-2
ASSQDRGGSGYTGELF
>TRBJ2-6|TRBV12-3/TRBV12-4
ASKSGRAANVLT
>TRBJ2-7|TRBV11-3
ASSLDSSGTYEQY
>TRBJ2-5|TRBV6-5
ASSYVQGIGSLY
>TRBJ2-7|TRBV12-3/TRBV12-4
ASSFGLAGSEQY
>TRBJ2-3|TRBV3-1
ASSQRPTRDTQY
>TRBJ2-2|TRBV20-1
SARQGGNTGELF
>TRBJ1-3|TRBV5-1
ASSLQGLSGNTIY
>TRBJ2-3|TRBV20-1
SAPGSGQADTQY
>TRBJ2-5|TRBV7-6
ASSLARTGWETQY
>TRBJ1-4|TRBV6-5
ASSYSGGREKLF
>TRBJ2-7|TRBV4-1
ASSQAPRMPYEQY
>TRBJ2-7|TRBV3-1
ASSQGVYEQY
>TRBJ2-1|TRBV5-1
ASSSGLAGSNEQF
>TRBJ1-1|TRBV5-1
ASSFWDNTEAF
>TRBJ2-7|TRBV27
ASSDFSGSTPYEQY
>TRBJ2-2|TRBV5-1
ASSSSPQGAKDTGELF
>TRBJ2-4|TRBV12-3/TRBV12-4
ASSNRVVIQY
>TRBJ1-1|TRBV20-1
SARDVQGLGGTEAF